Listed here are 30 T cell receptor beta chains from one sample, sequenced in a study of blood T cell repertoires in COVID-19. Some clones are missing from TCRdb's copy, which holds only in-frame ones; the method was immunoSEQ multiplex PCR. The repertoire includes about 33,000 clones, about 88% of them detected once, and roughly two thirds sits in the top ten. Specimen: peripheral blood. The receptors shown here come from a man in his 70s with acute or convalescent COVID-19.

The genes are TRBV21-1 and TRBJ1-5. TRBV21-1 is assigned pseudogene status. CDR3 length: 18 residues. CDR3 loop: CASRKCSGGPISNQPQHF. The DNA of the CDR3 is TGTGCCAGCAGAAAATGCTCCGGGGGACCCATTAGCAATCAGCCCCAGCATTTT.

DNA for the CDR3: TGTGCCAGCAGCGTGGGGACTAGAGGGTTTGAGACCCAGTACTTC. It is translated as CASSVGTRGFETQYF. The genes are TRBV9 and TRBJ2-5; the match to TRBD2 covers 8 bases. From germline, CDR1 is SGDLS and CDR2 YYNGEE. The CDR3 is made up of 15 amino acids. V lost 2 bases to trimming and J lost 5 bases; unmatched junction nucleotides: 8.

DNA of the CDR3: TGCGCCAGCAGCCGGACCCTGACAGGGGGCGGTGGGGAGCTGTTTTTT. It encodes CASSRTLTGGGGELFF. The chain employs TRBV5-1 and TRBJ2-2; 10 positions agree with TRBD1. Unmatched junction bases numbered 11, after V lost 4 bases and J lost 8 bases. The CDR3 consists of 16 residues. CDR1 and CDR2 (germline): SGHRS, YFSETQ.

This clone was seen just once. In nucleotides, the CDR3 is TGTGCCAGCTCACCAAATCCAGGCCGTGGGCCCCAGCATTTT. Its translation: CASSPNPGRGPQHF. The chain joins TRBV18 to TRBJ1-5; D remains ambiguous. The germline gives CDR1 KGHSH, CDR2 LQKENI. There are 14 residues in the CDR3. Between the trimmed V and J ends, which lost 2 bases and 9 bases, there was a span of 14 bases.

The chain uses TRBV6-1 and TRBJ2-5; perhaps TRBD1 as D (6 bases). This CDR3 comprises 16 residues. V was trimmed by 0 bases and J by 2 bases, leaving 13 bases between them. The V gene's germline CDR1 is MNHNS and CDR2 SASEGT. CDR3 in DNA: TGTGCCAGCAGTGAAGCACAGGGCTGGGCACAAGAGACCCAGTACTTC. Protein sequence: CASSEAQGWAQETQYF.

The chain is built from TRBV28 and TRBJ1-2; no definite D call. CDR3 length equals 14 residues. V lost 3 bases and J 3 bases, leaving 11 bases between the germline ends. CDR1 and CDR2 (germline): MDHEN, SYDVKM. Written as DNA, the CDR3 is TGTGCCAGCAGTTTGTCGGGTCGATACTATGGCTACACCTTC. The encoded protein is CASSLSGRYYGYTF.

This chain uses TRBV10-1 with TRBJ2-1; D is perhaps TRBD1 (5 bases). V was shortened by 1 base and J by 4 bases, with 11 bases between the two germline ends. Germline values: CDR1 WNHNN, CDR2 SYGVQD (reference sequence). The length of the CDR3 is 15 residues. The CDR3 DNA is TGCGCCAGCAGTGAGTTAAGTGGGGCATACAATGAGCAGTTCTTC. This encodes CASSELSGAYNEQFF.

The chain is built from TRBV7-2 and TRBJ2-1, with 12 bases fitting TRBD2. CDR1 SGHTA and CDR2 FQGNSA come from the germline V gene. The CDR3 is made up of 14 amino acids. V dropped 10 bases and J dropped 4; count of bases not matched to a gene: 5. The CDR3 nucleotides are TGTGCCACCCGACTAGCGGGGGAATACAATGAGCAGTTCTTC. As protein: CATRLAGEYNEQFF.

The chain employs TRBV19 and TRBJ1-4; perhaps TRBD1 as D (6 bases). Trimming took off 10 bases at V and 5 bases at J, with 11 bases between the two ends. Germline V lookup: CDR1 LNHDA, CDR2 SQIVND (reference sequence). This CDR3 has 12 amino acids. CDR3 nucleotide sequence: TGTGCCACCGAGGACAGAAATGAAAAACTGTTTTTT. It is translated as CATEDRNEKLFF. Full variable domain (outside the CDR3, taken from reference TRBV19 and TRBJ1-4): DGGITQSPKYLFRKEGQNVTLSCEQNLNHDAMYWYRQDPGQGLRLIYYSQIVNDFQKGDIAEGYSVSREKKESFPLTVTSAQKNPTAFYLCATEDRNEKLFFGSGTQLSVL.

As regards this clone: Other DNA sequences in the sample encode the same CDR3. The V and J genes are TRBV6-5 and TRBJ1-1, with D unclear. Germline assignment: CDR1 MNHEY and CDR2 SVGAGI. Trimming removed 4 bases from V and 0 bases from J, with 9 bases in between. The CDR3 is 14 residues long. The CDR3 here is CASSSPGLNTEAFF. As DNA, the CDR3 is TGTGCCAGCAGTTCCCCCGGGTTGAACACTGAAGCTTTCTTT.

The chain recombines TRBV29-1 with TRBJ1-2; D call uncertain. The V gene lost 4 bases and the J gene lost 0 bases, with 18 bases spanning the gap. From germline, CDR1 is SQVTM and CDR2 ANQGSEA. The CDR3 sequence is 16 residues long. As DNA, the CDR3 is TGCAGCGTTGCCTACAGACCCCCACGCACTAACTATGGCTACACCTTC. It codes for CSVAYRPPRTNYGYTF.

This clone was seen only once. This sequence joins TRBV6-5 and TRBJ1-3, with 10 bases lining up with TRBD1. Losses at the gene ends were 6 bases for V and 2 bases for J; bases not matched to a gene: 4. Germline V gives CDR1 MNHEY, CDR2 SVGAGI. The length of the CDR3 is 15 residues. In nucleotides, the CDR3 is TGTGCCAGCAGGGAGACAGGGGGCCCTGGAAACACCATATATTTT. Protein: CASRETGGPGNTIYF.

The chain couples TRBV19 to TRBJ2-7; 11 bases map to TRBD2. This CDR3 region has 14 residues. Germline-derived CDR1 and CDR2 are LNHDA and SQIVND (reference sequence). J was trimmed by 6 bases and V by 5 bases; bases with no gene match: 6. The CDR3 is CASSPLAGVPEQYF. CDR3 sequence (DNA): TGTGCCAGTAGTCCACTAGCGGGAGTCCCCGAGCAGTACTTC.

V gene TRBV7-2 combines with J gene TRBJ2-4, with D perhaps TRBD1 (6 bases). CDR3 length: 13 residues. V was clipped by 5 bases and J by 4 bases, with 9 bases between them. Looked up from germline, CDR1 is SGHTA and CDR2 is FQGNSA. CDR3 sequence (DNA): TGTGCCAGCAGCCCTGGACAGAAAAACATTCAGTACTTC. Protein: CASSPGQKNIQYF.

The chain has TRBV11-2 and TRBJ2-1; maybe TRBD2 (5 bases). Germline CDR1 SGHAT, CDR2 FQNNGV. The CDR3 is 12 residues long. Trimming removed 5 bases from V and 9 bases from J, with 11 bases in between. The CDR3 sequence: CASSATSGEQFF. CDR3 nucleotide sequence: TGTGCCAGCAGCGCCACGAGCGGTGAGCAGTTCTTC.

The chain couples TRBV21-1 to TRBJ1-1; TRBD1 reflects the table's D call only, with no check against the DNA. TRBV21-1 is a pseudogene locus. The CDR3 has 16 residues. The CDR3 region has the DNA TGTGCCAGCAGCCCCCGACGGTGGACACTGAACACTGAAGCTTTCTTT. Protein sequence: CASSPRRWTLNTEAFF.

The chain recombines TRBV6-5 with TRBJ1-2, with a weak D call TRBD1 (6 bases). V was trimmed by 8 bases and J by 8 bases, leaving 15 bases between them. CDR1 and CDR2 (germline): MNHEY, SVGAGI. CDR3 length: 12 residues. The CDR3 sequence is CASLGAGLGYTF. DNA of the CDR3: TGTGCCAGCTTGGGGGCAGGGCTAGGCTACACCTTC.

The chain uses TRBV30 and TRBJ2-5, with a tentative D call TRBD2 (5 bases). CDR3 size: 10 residues. Trimming took 5 bases from V and 5 from J, leaving 6 bases between them. CDR1 and CDR2 (germline): GTSNPN, SVGIG (reference sequence). The CDR3 bases are TGTGCCTGGGGCGGGGAGACCCAGTACTTC. This encodes CAWGGETQYF.

The chain is built from TRBV6-1 and TRBJ2-6, with unresolved D. V was trimmed by 0 bases and J by 0 bases, leaving 9 bases between them. The CDR3 is 17 amino acids. Looked up from germline, CDR1 is MNHNS and CDR2 is SASEGT. The CDR3 here is CASSEAIHISGANVLTF. As DNA, the CDR3 is TGTGCCAGCAGTGAAGCTATACACATCTCTGGGGCCAACGTCCTGACTTTC.

The J gene is TRBJ1-1, the V gene TRBV5-1, with 11 bases aligning to TRBD1. V was pared by 4 bases and J by 3 bases, with 2 bases of the junction left unmatched. CDR1 is SGHRS, CDR2 YFSETQ, per germline. The CDR3 runs to 14 residues. CDR3 nucleotides: TGCGCCAGCAGCGGACAGGGGGCACACACTGAAGCTTTCTTT. Protein product: CASSGQGAHTEAFF. Full variable domain (outside the CDR3, taken from reference TRBV5-1 and TRBJ1-1): KAGVTQTPRYLIKTRGQQVTLSCSPISGHRSVSWYQQTPGQGLQFLFEYFSETQRNKGNFPGRFSGRQFSNSRSEMNVSTLELGDSALYLCASSGQGAHTEAFFGQGTRLTVV.

The chain links TRBV10-2 to TRBJ1-6; D unresolved. The CDR3 spans 12 residues. V lost 6 bases and J lost 8, with 8 bases in between. Germline V gives CDR1 WSHSY, CDR2 SAAADI. The CDR3 is CASRGSYSPLHF. The CDR3 DNA reads TGCGCCAGCAGGGGGAGCTATTCACCCCTCCACTTT.

This clone was seen once. V usage is TRBV7-9 and J usage is TRBJ2-3; tentatively, D is TRBD1 (6 bases). The germline gives CDR1 SEHNR, CDR2 FQNEAQ (reference sequence). This CDR3 has 14 residues. Trimming removed 6 bases at V and 5 bases at J, with 15 bases between. Here the CDR3 reads CASSYRDWVDTQYF. CDR3 nucleotide sequence: TGTGCCAGCAGTTACAGGGATTGGGTAGATACGCAGTATTTT. The variable domain in full, completed from reference TRBV7-9 and TRBJ2-3, reads DTGVSQNPRHKITKRGQNVTFRCDPISEHNRLYWYRQTLGQGPEFLTYFQNEAQLEKSRLLSDRFSAERPKGSFSTLEIQRTEQGDSAMYLCASSYRDWVDTQYFGPGTRLTVL.

V usage is TRBV10-1 and J usage is TRBJ1-4; possibly TRBD1 for D (6 bases). V dropped 7 bases and J dropped 4 bases, with 22 bases sitting between them. Germline loops: CDR1 WNHNN, CDR2 SYGVQD (reference sequence). The length of the CDR3 is 17 residues. The CDR3 reads CASNRQVPTNNNEKLFF. The CDR3 DNA reads TGCGCCAGCAATCGACAGGTCCCAACCAACAATAATGAAAAACTGTTTTTT.

The V gene is TRBV7-2, the J gene TRBJ2-1; tentative D call: TRBD1 (6 bases). The CDR3 has 14 residues. V was clipped by 2 bases and J by 4 bases, with 9 bases between them. From germline, CDR1 is SGHTA and CDR2 FQGNSA. The CDR3 reads CASSLPQGYNEQFF. CDR3 coding DNA: TGTGCCAGCAGCTTACCACAGGGATACAATGAGCAGTTCTTC. Filled out from reference TRBV7-2 and TRBJ2-1, the complete variable domain reads GAGVSQSPSNKVTEKGKDVELRCDPISGHTALYWYRQSLGQGLEFLIYFQGNSAPDKSGLPSDRFSAERTGGSVSTLTIQRTQQEDSAVYLCASSLPQGYNEQFFGPGTRLTVL.

The chain carries TRBV10-3 and TRBJ1-2; 12 bases line up with TRBD1. V was clipped by 7 bases and J by 3 bases; unmatched bases: 3. Germline CDR1 ENHRY, CDR2 SYGVKD. This CDR3 spans 14 amino acids. The chain's CDR3 is CAITGTGGDYGYTF. CDR3 nucleotides: TGTGCCATCACGGGGACAGGGGGCGACTATGGCTACACCTTC.

This chain links TRBV19 with TRBJ2-7; 11 nucleotides align to TRBD2. V shed 5 bases and J 3 bases; nucleotides not matched to a gene: 9. From germline, CDR1 is LNHDA and CDR2 SQIVND (reference sequence). This CDR3 comprises 16 residues. The CDR3 sequence: CASSGHLTSGVYEQYF. The CDR3 DNA reads TGTGCCAGTAGTGGACATCTGACTAGCGGGGTCTACGAGCAGTACTTC.

This rearrangement joins TRBV19 to TRBJ1-5; TRBD1 matches 8 bases. V trimming: 5 bases; J trimming: 5 bases; junction bases outside the gene matches: 2. Per the germline V gene, CDR1 is LNHDA and CDR2 is SQIVND (reference sequence). The CDR3 sequence is 13 residues long. The CDR3 bases are TGTGCCAGTAGTCCAGGGGGCGATCAGCCCCAGCATTTT. Translated: CASSPGGDQPQHF.

J is TRBJ1-6 and V is TRBV5-1; 8 bases match TRBD1. V shed 4 bases, J shed 6 bases, and the junction held 6 bases outside the gene matches. The CDR3 consists of 15 residues. Germline V gene data show CDR1 as SGHRS and CDR2 as YFSETQ. Here the CDR3 reads CASSEIQGGNSPLHF. The CDR3 DNA follows: TGCGCCAGCAGCGAGATACAGGGGGGTAATTCACCCCTCCACTTT.

The V call is TRBV2, the J call TRBJ1-4; D not certain. V lost 6 bases and J 5 bases, leaving 16 bases between the germline ends. Germline CDR1 SNHLY, CDR2 FYNNEI. The length of the CDR3 is 15 residues. CDR3 nucleotides: TGTGCCAGCAGCTCCACCCCAGGAATCAATGAAAAACTGTTTTTT. This translates into CASSSTPGINEKLFF.

This chain uses TRBV19 with TRBJ2-3; tentative D call: TRBD1 (6 bases). The germline gives CDR1 LNHDA, CDR2 SQIVND (reference sequence). Trimming left V 5 bases short and J 4 bases short, with 19 bases between. The CDR3 has 16 amino acids. Here the CDR3 reads CASSDPQRTAADTQYF. The CDR3 DNA reads TGTGCCAGTAGTGACCCCCAACGGACAGCCGCAGATACGCAGTATTTT.